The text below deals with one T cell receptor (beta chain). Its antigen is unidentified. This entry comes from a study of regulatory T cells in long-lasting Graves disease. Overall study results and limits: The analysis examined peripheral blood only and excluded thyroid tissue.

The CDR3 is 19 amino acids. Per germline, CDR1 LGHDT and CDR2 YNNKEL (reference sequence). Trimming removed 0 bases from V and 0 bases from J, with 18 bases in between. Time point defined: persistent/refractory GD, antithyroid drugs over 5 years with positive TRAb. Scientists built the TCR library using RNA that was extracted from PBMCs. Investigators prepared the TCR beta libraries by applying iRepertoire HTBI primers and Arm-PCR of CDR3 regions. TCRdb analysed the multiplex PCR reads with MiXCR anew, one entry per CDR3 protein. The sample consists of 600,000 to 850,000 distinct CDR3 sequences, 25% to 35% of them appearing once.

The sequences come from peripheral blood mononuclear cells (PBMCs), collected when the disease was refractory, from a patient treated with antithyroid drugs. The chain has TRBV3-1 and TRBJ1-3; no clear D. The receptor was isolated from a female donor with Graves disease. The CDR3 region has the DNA TGTGCCAGCAGCCAAGACTCGAGGGCCGTGGAGGCCTCTGGAAACACCATATATTTT. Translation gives CASSQDSRAVEASGNTIYF.